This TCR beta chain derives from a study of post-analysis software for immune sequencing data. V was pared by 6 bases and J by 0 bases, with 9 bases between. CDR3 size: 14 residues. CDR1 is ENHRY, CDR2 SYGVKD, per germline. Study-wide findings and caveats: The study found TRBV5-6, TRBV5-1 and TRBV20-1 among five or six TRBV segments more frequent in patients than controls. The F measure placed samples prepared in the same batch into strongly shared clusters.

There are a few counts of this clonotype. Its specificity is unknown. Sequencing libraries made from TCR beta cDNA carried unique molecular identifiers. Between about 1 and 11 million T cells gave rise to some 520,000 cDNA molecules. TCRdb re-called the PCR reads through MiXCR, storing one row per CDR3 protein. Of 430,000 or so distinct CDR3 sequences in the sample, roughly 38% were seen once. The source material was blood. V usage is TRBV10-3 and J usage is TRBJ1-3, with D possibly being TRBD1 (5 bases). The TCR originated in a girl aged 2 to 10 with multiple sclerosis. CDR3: CAIRDTYSGNTIYF. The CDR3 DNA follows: TGTGCCATCAGGGACACTTACTCTGGAAACACCATATATTTT.